A single sample gave rise to the 5 T cell receptor beta chains below, sequenced in a study of blood T cells in healthy people across ages. Primed by a sample-barcoded 5' primer and a J-beta primer mix, a second PCR proceeded for 7 to 11 cycles. In TCRdb, the 5' RACE reads were re-called with MiXCR into one record per CDR3 protein. The top ten hold about 11% of the sample, which has about 1.6 million distinct CDR3 sequences, roughly a third seen once. The sample was blood. Receptor source: a woman aged 25 to 45 in good health.

This clonotype was observed a few times. The V call is TRBV10-3, the J call TRBJ2-2; TRBD2 matches 7 bases. Germline lookup yields CDR1 ENHRY and CDR2 SYGVKD. This CDR3 has 16 amino acids. With V trimmed by 0 bases and J by 1 base, 2 bases remained unmatched. The CDR3 sequence: CAISESGGQNTGELFF. The DNA for the CDR3 is TGTGCCATCAGTGAGTCGGGAGGGCAGAACACCGGGGAGCTGTTTTTT.

The gene calls are TRBV9 and TRBJ1-6; D may be TRBD1 (6 bases). Germline CDR1 is SGDLS and CDR2 is YYNGEE. The CDR3 spans 16 residues. V lost 0 bases and J lost 10, with 17 bases in between. As DNA, the CDR3 is TGTGCCAGCAGCGTAGACCAGGGCTCAAGGGGGTCACCCCTCCACTTT. Its translation: CASSVDQGSRGSPLHF.

The chain couples TRBV20-1 to TRBJ2-7, with a tentative D call TRBD2 (6 bases). Germline V lookup: CDR1 DFQATT, CDR2 SNEGSKA (reference sequence). The CDR3 totals 13 residues. V was clipped by 1 base and J by 0 bases, with 7 bases between them. The CDR3 reads CSARGGASYEQYF. The CDR3, as DNA: TGCAGTGCTAGAGGCGGGGCCTCCTACGAGCAGTACTTC.

This clonotype showed up just a few times. The chain joins TRBV20-1 to TRBJ2-3; D is possibly TRBD1 (6 bases). V gave up 0 bases and J gave up 4 bases, with 14 bases separating them. Germline V gene data show CDR1 as DFQATT and CDR2 as SNEGSKA (reference sequence). This CDR3 spans 15 amino acids. CDR3 DNA sequence: TGCAGTGCTAGAGATGAGGGGGTTCCGCCAGATACGCAGTATTTT. Translation: CSARDEGVPPDTQYF.

A note on this clonotype: A junction end diverges from the germline sequence, so it may reflect a read error. The chain employs TRBV10-3 and TRBJ2-3; TRBD2 agrees at 9 bases. The germline gives CDR1 ENHRY, CDR2 SYGVKD. This CDR3 comprises 14 residues. The CDR3 region has the DNA TGCGGAGCGGGAGGAGGTTCTAGCACAGATACGCAGTATTTT. Amino acid sequence: CGAGGGSSTDTQYF.